The text below deals with one TCR beta chain. Antigen unknown. Primers included in the PCR were 60 Vbeta and 13 Jbeta primers. Sequencing used immunoSEQ multiplex PCR; TCRdb keeps in-frame clones, though not all of them. The sample includes some 81,000 clones, more than 65% seen only once; the top ten take over 8.5%. This entry is derived from a study of cytomegalovirus exposure and HLA in healthy donors. Overall study findings and caveats: Immune exposure information available was restricted to CMV serostatus. Many donors carried some public TCRs, although rarity characterized most TCR sequences.

The specimen sequenced was PBMCs. The receptor's source is a middle-aged woman in good health and CMV-seropositive.

The CDR3 loop reads CSVRTGREEEKLFF. The CDR3 region has the DNA TGCAGCGTTCGGACAGGGAGAGAGGAAGAAAAACTGTTTTTT. This chain uses TRBV29-1 with TRBJ1-4; TRBD1 matches 8 bases. The CDR3 loop spans 14 amino acids. CDR1 is SQVTM and CDR2 is ANQGSEA in the germline V gene. V was clipped by 5 bases and J by 8 bases; unmatched bases: 10. The full variable domain, rest sourced from reference TRBV29-1 and TRBJ1-4, is SAVISQKPSRDICQRGTSLTIQCQVDSQVTMMFWYRQQPGQSLTLIATANQGSEATYESGFVIDKFPISRPNLTFSTLTVSNMSPEDSSIYLCSVRTGREEEKLFFGSGTQLSVL.